The rows below give T cell receptor beta chains drawn from one sample of a study of regulatory T cells in long-lasting Graves disease. TCRdb analysed the multiplex PCR reads with MiXCR anew, one entry per CDR3 protein. The sample includes around 250,000 distinct CDR3 sequences, around 17% of them seen just once. The specimen was peripheral blood mononuclear cells (PBMCs), collected at new diagnosis, from a patient treated with antithyroid drugs. The receptors were gathered from a female donor with Graves disease. The CDR3 runs from the conserved cysteine through the conserved F or W. The D gene is left open where the match is weak. Some rows mark clone size as missing; the rest say once, few, many or name a class of expanded clone.

TRBD2	TRBV11-2	TRBJ2-1	NA	TGTGCCAGCAGCTTAGGAGGCGGGAGGCGGTCCTACAATGAGCAGTTCTTC	CASSLGGGRRSYNEQFF
TRBD2	TRBV28	TRBJ2-1	many	TGTGCCAGCAGCCCCACTAGCGGCCAGGAATGGCAGTTCTTC	CASSPTSGQEWQFF
TRBD2	TRBV19	TRBJ2-2	few	TGTGCCAGTAGTCCTAGCGGGAGTTTCGCCGGGGAGCTGTTTTTT	CASSPSGSFAGELFF
TRBD1	TRBV15	TRBJ2-5	many	TGTGCCACCAGCAGAGAGAGGGCCTTCGGGACAGGGGAAGAGACCCAGTACTTC	CATSRERAFGTGEETQYF
TRBD2	TRBV20-1	TRBJ2-1	once	TGCAGTGCTAGAGAAACGGGCGGGAGCTACAATGAGCAGTTCTTC	CSARETGGSYNEQFF
NA	TRBV11-3	TRBJ2-6	many	TGTGCCAGCAGCTTAGATCGCTGGAGCTCTGGGGCCAACGTCCTGACTTTC	CASSLDRWSSGANVLTF
TRBD2	TRBV2	TRBJ2-7	NA	TGTGCCAGCAGTGAACTTAGCGGGAGGTACGAGCAGTACTTC	CASSELSGRYEQYF
NA	TRBV11-3	TRBJ1-1	few	TGTGCCAGCAGCTTGCTGGGGCAAGGCCTCAGGAACACTGAAGCTTTCTTT	CASSLLGQGLRNTEAFF
NA	TRBV15	TRBJ1-1	few	TGTGCCACCAGCAGAGAGCGGGGGGGTGAAGCTTTCTTT	CATSRERGGEAFF
NA	TRBV5-5	TRBJ2-7	many	TGTGCCAGCAGCTTGAATGGGGGCTGGGGGGCCCAGGGAGAGCAGTACTTC	CASSLNGGWGAQGEQYF
NA	TRBV28	TRBJ2-1	NA	TGTACCAGCAGTTCTGGGGGCCTTCAAGCGGGAAATGAGCAGTTCTTC	CTSSSGGLQAGNEQFF
NA	TRBV9	TRBJ1-2	few	TGTGCCAGCAGCGGGACACTCTTCTATGGCTACACCTTC	CASSGTLFYGYTF
TRBD1	TRBV4-1	TRBJ2-7	NA	TGCGCCAGCAGCCTCTTAGACAGGGAAGAGTACGAGCAGTACTTC	CASSLLDREEYEQYF
NA	TRBV9	TRBJ1-1	many	TGTGCCAGCAGCGGGGGAGGGGCCGCGCAAATAACTGAAGCTTTCTTT	CASSGGGAAQITEAFF
TRBD2	TRBV3-1	TRBJ2-1	many	TGTGCCAGCAGGGCTAGCGGGAGAGTCTATGAGCAGTTCTTC	CASRASGRVYEQFF
TRBD1	TRBV5-1	TRBJ2-7	NA	TGCGCCAGCAGTGGGGAACAGGGGGTCGACGAGCAGTACTTC	CASSGEQGVDEQYF
NA	TRBV12-3/TRBV12-4	TRBJ2-1	few	TGTGCCAGCAGTTTGCCTTTTGGGCTTTACAATGAGCAGTTCTTC	CASSLPFGLYNEQFF
NA	TRBV10-2	TRBJ1-5	few	TGCGCCAGCAGTGTAACAGACAATCAGCCCCAGCATTTT	CASSVTDNQPQHF
NA	TRBV3-1	TRBJ2-1	few	TGTGCCAGCAGCAGCACCGACGGTCTAGGGTCCTACAATGAGCAGTTCTTC	CASSSTDGLGSYNEQFF
NA	TRBV19	TRBJ2-1	many	TGTGCCAGTAGCGCCAATCTGCCAACCTTCTCCTACAATGAGCAGTTCTTC	CASSANLPTFSYNEQFF
NA	TRBV7-3	TRBJ2-5	few	TGTGCCAGCAGCTTGACCGTGGGGGCCGGAGAGACCCAGTACTTC	CASSLTVGAGETQYF
NA	TRBV27	TRBJ2-1	many	TGTGCCAGCAGTTCCCTGGACTGGAACTACAATGAGCAGTTCTTC	CASSSLDWNYNEQFF
TRBD1	TRBV11-3	TRBJ1-1	NA	TGTGCCAGCAGCTTGGGACAGGGGATGACTGAAGCTTTCTTT	CASSLGQGMTEAFF
NA	TRBV18	TRBJ2-5	many	TGTGCCAGCTCACCACCGGTCCCCGGAGACCAAGAGACCCAGTACTTC	CASSPPVPGDQETQYF
TRBD1	TRBV5-1	TRBJ1-1	many	TGCGCCAGCAGGGACAGGGGATCCGTGAACACTGAAGCTTTCTTT	CASRDRGSVNTEAFF
NA	TRBV6-2/TRBV6-3	TRBJ2-3	few	TGTGCCAGCAATTCGCCGCTTAGGGGGAGGGGGAGGACAGATACGCAGTATTTT	CASNSPLRGRGRTDTQYF
NA	TRBV30	TRBJ2-3	many	TGTGCCTGGAGTAAGGAGAGCACAGATACGCAGTATTTT	CAWSKESTDTQYF